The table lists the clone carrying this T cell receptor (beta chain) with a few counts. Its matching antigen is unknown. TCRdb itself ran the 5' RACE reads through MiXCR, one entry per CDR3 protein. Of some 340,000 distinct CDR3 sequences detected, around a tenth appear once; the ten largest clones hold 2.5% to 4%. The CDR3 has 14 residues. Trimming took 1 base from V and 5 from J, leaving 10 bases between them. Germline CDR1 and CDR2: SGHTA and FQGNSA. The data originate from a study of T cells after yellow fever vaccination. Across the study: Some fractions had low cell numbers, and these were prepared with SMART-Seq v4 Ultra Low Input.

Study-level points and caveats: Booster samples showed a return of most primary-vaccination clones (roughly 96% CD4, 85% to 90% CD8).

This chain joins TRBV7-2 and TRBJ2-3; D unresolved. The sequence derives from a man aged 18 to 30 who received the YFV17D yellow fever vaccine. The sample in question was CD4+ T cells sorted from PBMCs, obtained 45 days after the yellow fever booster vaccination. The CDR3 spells CASSLGGRRDTQYF. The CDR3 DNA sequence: TGTGCCAGCAGCTTAGGGGGAAGAAGAGATACGCAGTATTTT.